This entry is about one TCR beta chain. Its antigen remains undetermined. No per-base quality is available; no much larger clone lies one base away. Healthy HIV-negative adults with no recently reported acute infections or vaccinations were included as donors. All donors were Caucasian adults living in Nashville, Tennessee, USA. Magnetic negative selection was used to enrich CD4+ T cells, after which naive cells were positively selected on CD45RA and the negative fraction became the memory subset. After blood collection by leukapheresis, PBMCs were isolated using Ficoll-Histopaque density gradient centrifugation and then cryopreserved in the vapor phase of liquid nitrogen. Analytical flow cytometry was used to check the purity and quantity of each magnetically sorted T cell population. Genomic DNA was isolated from each sorted fraction and quantified by UV absorbance on a Nanodrop 2000c. These data come from a study of shared clonotypes between healthy human individuals (dated by TCRdb to between 2020 and 2021). The study in broad terms: The cohort included three men and a couple of women between 18 and 49 years of age. Per donor, three plates each were used for CD4 naive and CD4 memory, two for CD8 naive, and one for CD8 memory. The study deeply sequenced blood TCR repertoires of five healthy adults to estimate repertoire size and the extent of clonotype sharing between individuals. To increase sequencing depth and limit assay-specific biases, TCR repertoire library preparation and sequencing were carried out by different laboratories using diverse techniques. Per donor, leukapheresis produced somewhere between about 0.8 and 9 billion PBMCs.

Using the deep immunoSEQ assay, TCR CDR3 regions were amplified from genomic DNA by multiplex PCR. Extracted genomic DNA from each cell subset was spread evenly across all wells of several immunoSEQ 96-well plates, with each plate serving as a replicate. For sorted subsets, 200 to 250 ng genomic DNA, equal to approximately 30,000 T cell genomes, was loaded into each replicate PCR. Purified libraries were measured with a Qubit 3.0 fluorometer, size-checked on a Bioanalyzer 2100, and measured again with the KAPA Library Quantification kit. Every immunoSEQ 96-well plate was sequenced on a dedicated single-read 150-cycle Illumina NextSeq 550 flow cell. Turning to the authors' computational methods: Because the immunoSEQ output held only junctional sequences and lacked quality scores, the filtering could not match the filtering applied to full-length reads. Sequences were annotated with PyIR, a Python wrapper for IgBLAST v1.9, using IMGT germline references to assign V/J genes and CDR3. Any read was removed if the V/J assignment was weak (E-value above 1e-6), the CDR3 was missing, or the read contained stop codons, out-of-frame junctions, or ambiguous translated residues. V3J clonotypes were defined as sequences sharing an identical inferred V gene, J gene, and CDR3 amino acid sequence. The percentage overlap between two repertoires was calculated by dividing the number of shared unique clonotypes by the size of the smaller repertoire. Three approaches were used to assess repertoire richness: RTK rarefaction, the Chao1 estimator, and Recon v2.1 estimates of unobserved clonotypes. OLGA was used to compute generation probabilities for all TCRbeta clonotypes that the gDNA method yielded from a handful of donors. As stored in TCRdb, this immuneACCESS dataset retains in-frame rearrangements with V and J assigned. A fraction of the clones does not appear; measured against another copy, unresolved V genes explain less than half of the discrepancy, and the remainder lacks a known reason. V and J calls and clone size are as listed in that table; D and trimming were resolved from the DNA. The sample includes 150,000 to 200,000 clones, with 85% to 95% observed a single time. The leading ten clones occupy around 0.067% of the sample.

Overall study outcomes, separate from this receptor: Rarefaction of sorted-subset datasets indicated incomplete sequencing despite the large sequencing depth. Approximately 4.8% of naive CD4, 3% to 4% of naive CD8, 2.3% of memory CD4, and 0.4% of memory CD8 clonotypes were shared across a handful of donors. Pairwise subsampling led to the expectation that sequencing depth would affect the degree of clonotype sharing among donors. Sampling was restricted to blood, and TCR repertoires in tissue are likely to differ from TCR repertoires in blood. Larger estimated clonotype richness was generally found for naive subsets than for memory subsets. Compared with non-shared clonotypes, clonotypes shared by all four sorted-subset donors had higher generation probabilities. The genetic and exposure-history diversity represented was limited by the small number of donors.

The CDR3 measures 13 amino acids from cysteine to phenylalanine. The sequence is cut down to CDR3 DNA, 39 bases in frame from base 1. The CDR1 and CDR2 encoded by the germline V gene are SGHAT and FQNNGV. V drops 4 bases and J drops 6 bases, leaving 10 bases in between. Sequences were obtained from naive CD4+ T cells sorted from blood. What the cell subset or site label conveys for this sample: CD45RA+ positively selected. This sequence was found in a woman aged 25 to 39 in good health. The receptor chain draws on TRBV11-2 and TRBJ1-3; the D gene identity is not certain. The CDR3 reads CASSSSIENTIYF. The DNA sequence follows: TGTGCCAGCAGCTCGTCCATCGAAAACACCATATATTTT.